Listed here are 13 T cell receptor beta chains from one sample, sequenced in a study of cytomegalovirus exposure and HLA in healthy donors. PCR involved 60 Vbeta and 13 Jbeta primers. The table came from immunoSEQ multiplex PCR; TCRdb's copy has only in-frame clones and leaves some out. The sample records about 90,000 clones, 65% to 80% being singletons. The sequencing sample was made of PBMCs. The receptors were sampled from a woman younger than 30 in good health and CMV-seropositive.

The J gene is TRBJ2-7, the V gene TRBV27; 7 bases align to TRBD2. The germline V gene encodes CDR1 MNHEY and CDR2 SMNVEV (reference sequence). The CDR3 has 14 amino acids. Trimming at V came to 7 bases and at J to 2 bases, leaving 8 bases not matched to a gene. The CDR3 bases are TGTGCCAGCACCCTGGGGAGGGGTCCCTACGAGCAGTACTTC. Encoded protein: CASTLGRGPYEQYF.

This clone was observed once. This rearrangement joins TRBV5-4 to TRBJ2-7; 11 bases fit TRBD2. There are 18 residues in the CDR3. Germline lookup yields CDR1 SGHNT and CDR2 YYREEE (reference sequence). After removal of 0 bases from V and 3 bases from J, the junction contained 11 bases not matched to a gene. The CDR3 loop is CASSLAPKTSGKDYEQYF. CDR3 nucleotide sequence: TGTGCCAGCAGCTTGGCCCCAAAGACTAGCGGGAAAGACTACGAGCAGTACTTC.

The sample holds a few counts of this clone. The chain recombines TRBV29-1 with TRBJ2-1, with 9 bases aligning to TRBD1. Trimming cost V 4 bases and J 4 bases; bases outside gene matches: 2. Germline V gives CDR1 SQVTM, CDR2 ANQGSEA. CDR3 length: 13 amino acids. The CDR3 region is CSVGQGGYNEQFF. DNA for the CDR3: TGCAGCGTTGGACAGGGGGGTTACAATGAGCAGTTCTTC.

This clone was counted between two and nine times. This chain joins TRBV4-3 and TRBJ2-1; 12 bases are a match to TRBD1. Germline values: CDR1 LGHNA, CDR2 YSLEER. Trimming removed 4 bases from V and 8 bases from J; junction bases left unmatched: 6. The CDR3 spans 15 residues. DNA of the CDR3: TGCGCCAGCAGCCGGGAGGGACAGGGGGCAGATGAGCAGTTCTTC. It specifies CASSREGQGADEQFF.

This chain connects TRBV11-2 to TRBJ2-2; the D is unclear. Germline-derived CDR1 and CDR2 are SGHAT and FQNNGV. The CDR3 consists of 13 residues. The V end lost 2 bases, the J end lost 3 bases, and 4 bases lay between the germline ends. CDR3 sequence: CASSLTDTGELFF. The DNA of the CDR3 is TGTGCCAGCAGCTTAACAGACACCGGGGAGCTGTTTTTT.

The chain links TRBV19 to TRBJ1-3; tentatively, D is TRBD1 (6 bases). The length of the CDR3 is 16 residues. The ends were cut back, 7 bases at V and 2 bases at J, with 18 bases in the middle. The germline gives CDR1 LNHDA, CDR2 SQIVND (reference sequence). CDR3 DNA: TGTGCCAGTAACTTCTTAGGGGGACCCCCTGGAAACACCATATATTTT. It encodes CASNFLGGPPGNTIYF.

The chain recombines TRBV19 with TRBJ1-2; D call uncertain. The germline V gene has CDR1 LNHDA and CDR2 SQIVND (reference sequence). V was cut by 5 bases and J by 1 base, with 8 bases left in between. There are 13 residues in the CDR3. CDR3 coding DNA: TGTGCCAGTAGTGGCACAAGTAACTATGGCTACACCTTC. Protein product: CASSGTSNYGYTF. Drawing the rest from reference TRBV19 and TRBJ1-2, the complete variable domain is DGGITQSPKYLFRKEGQNVTLSCEQNLNHDAMYWYRQDPGQGLRLIYYSQIVNDFQKGDIAEGYSVSREKKESFPLTVTSAQKNPTAFYLCASSGTSNYGYTFGSGTRLTVV.

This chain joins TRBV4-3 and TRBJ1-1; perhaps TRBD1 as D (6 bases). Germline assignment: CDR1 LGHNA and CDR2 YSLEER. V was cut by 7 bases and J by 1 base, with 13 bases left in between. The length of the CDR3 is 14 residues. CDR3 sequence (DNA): TGCGCCAGCACCCCGACGACAGGGAACACTGAAGCTTTCTTT. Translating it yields CASTPTTGNTEAFF.

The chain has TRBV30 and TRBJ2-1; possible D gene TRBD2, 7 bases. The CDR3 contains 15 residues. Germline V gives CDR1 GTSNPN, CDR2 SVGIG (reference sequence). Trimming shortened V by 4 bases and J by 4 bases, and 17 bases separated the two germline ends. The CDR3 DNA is TGTGCCTGGAACCCAGGGGCGGGACTATACAATGAGCAGTTCTTC. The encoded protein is CAWNPGAGLYNEQFF.

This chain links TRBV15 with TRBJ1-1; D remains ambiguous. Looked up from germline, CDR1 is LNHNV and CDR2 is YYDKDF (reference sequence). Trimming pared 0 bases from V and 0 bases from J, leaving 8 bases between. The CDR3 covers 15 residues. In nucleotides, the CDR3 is TGTGCCACCAGCAGAGACAACATCATGAACACTGAAGCTTTCTTT. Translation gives CATSRDNIMNTEAFF.

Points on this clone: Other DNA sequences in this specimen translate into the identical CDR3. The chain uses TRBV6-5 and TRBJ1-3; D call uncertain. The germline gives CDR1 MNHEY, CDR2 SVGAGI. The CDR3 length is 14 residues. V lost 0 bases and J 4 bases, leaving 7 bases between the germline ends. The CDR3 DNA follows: TGTGCCAGCAGTTACTCGACTGGGGGAAACACCATATATTTT. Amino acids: CASSYSTGGNTIYF.

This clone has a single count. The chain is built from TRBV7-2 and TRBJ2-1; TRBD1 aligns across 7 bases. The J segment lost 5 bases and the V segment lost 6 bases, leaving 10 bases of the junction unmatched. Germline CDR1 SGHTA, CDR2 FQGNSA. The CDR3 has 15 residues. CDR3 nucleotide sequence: TGTGCCAGCAGGTTCCAGAGACAGGGTAACAATGAGCAGTTCTTC. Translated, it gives CASRFQRQGNNEQFF.

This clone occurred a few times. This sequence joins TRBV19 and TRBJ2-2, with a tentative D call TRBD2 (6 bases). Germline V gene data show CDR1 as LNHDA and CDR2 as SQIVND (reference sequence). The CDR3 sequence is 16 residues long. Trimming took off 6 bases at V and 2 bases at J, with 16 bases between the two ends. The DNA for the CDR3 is TGTGCCAGTAGCCCCCGCGGGACGTTAAACACCGGGGAGCTGTTTTTT. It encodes CASSPRGTLNTGELFF.